This T cell receptor (beta chain) was identified during a study of blood T cell repertoires in COVID-19. On the study more broadly: Specimens from acute and convalescent COVID-19 originated in the United States, Italy and Spain.

The study recruited people aged about 18 to 90 years across around 24 US areas. Cohort placement rested on clinical history that participants reported themselves. Libraries were prepared by immunoSEQ multiplex PCR; TCRdb keeps only in-frame clonotypes and omits some of them. The sample yields about 170,000 clones, around four fifths seen once. Germline V CDR1 and CDR2: LNHDA, SQIVND (reference sequence). After removal of 5 bases from V and 7 bases from J, the junction contained 9 bases not matched to a gene. The CDR3 is 15 amino acids. Sample: PBMCs or T cells enriched from blood (not recorded which). V is TRBV19 and J is TRBJ2-1, with TRBD2 identical over 9 bases. The receptor's source is a woman in her 50s in a cohort exposed to, infected with or recovered from COVID-19 (not recorded which). CDR3 nucleotides: TGTGCCAGTAGTCCAGTAGCGGGAGTCTGGAATGAGCAGTTCTTC. As protein: CASSPVAGVWNEQFF.